This T cell receptor (beta chain) derives from a study of metastatic and nonmetastatic thyroid tumors. Points from the study as a whole: In blood and tumor, TCR beta diversity was reportedly significantly higher in malignant thyroid tumors than in benign nodules.

In the source study's methods: To classify distant metastasis in papillary thyroid cancer, a model was built from CDR3 differences across clinicopathological groups. MiXCR re-clonotyped the PCR reads for TCRdb. TCRdb, not the authors, supplied the V and J calls. The repertoire consists of about 17,000 clones, with approximately 28% occurring once and the leading ten covering under 30%. To note about this clone: The antigen remains undetermined.

Unmatched junction bases numbered 7, after V lost 5 bases and J lost 7 bases. The CDR3 spans 15 residues. CDR1 PRHDT and CDR2 FYEKMQ come from the germline V gene (reference sequence). No treatment of any kind had been given to any patient before thyroid surgery. The sequenced sample was tumor tissue. This TCR was recovered from a male donor with papillary thyroid cancer or a benign thyroid nodule (not recorded which). Some clones in this sample may be carry-over from other donors' samples. The chain employs TRBV13 and TRBJ2-3; 12 positions agree with TRBD2. CDR3 DNA sequence: TGTGCCAGCAGCCGACGACTAGCGGGAGTCTATACGCAGTATTTT. Its protein product is CASSRRLAGVYTQYF. The full variable domain, completed using reference TRBV13 and TRBJ2-3, is AAGVIQSPRHLIKEKRETATLKCYPIPRHDTVYWYQQGPGQDPQFLISFYEKMQSDKGSIPDRFSAQQFSDYHSELNMSSLELGDSALYFCASSRRLAGVYTQYFGPGTRLTVL.